The 23 T cell receptor beta chains below were found in one sample sequenced in a study of shared T cell receptors in the human thymus. Method: immunoSEQ multiplex PCR; TCRdb's copy keeps in-frame clones and lacks some. The table shows 720,000 or so clones, with approximately 83% occurring only once. This sample was also put to use in a study of human thymus T cells.

The sample was thymocytes. These TCRs come from a girl under three years old with a congenital heart defect.

The chain carries TRBV4-1 and TRBJ2-7; 10 bases line up with TRBD2. Germline-derived CDR1 and CDR2 are MGHRA and YSYEKL. This CDR3 is built from 17 residues. V gave up 3 bases and J gave up 5 bases; unmatched junction bases: 13. CDR3 DNA sequence: TGCGCCAGCAGCCAGCGAGCTTCCGGGACTAGCGACCACGAGCAGTACTTC. It is translated as CASSQRASGTSDHEQYF.

The CDR3 is CACEHREINTEAFF. The CDR3 DNA sequence: TGTGCCTGCGAACACAGGGAAATAAACACTGAAGCTTTCTTT. The gene calls are TRBV30 and TRBJ1-1, with a tentative D call TRBD1 (6 bases). With 6 bases removed from V and 2 bases from J, the gap between germline ends came to 16 bases. The CDR3 covers 14 residues. Per germline, CDR1 GTSNPN and CDR2 SVGIG (reference sequence).

V and J are TRBV4-1 and TRBJ2-7; TRBD1 matches 7 bases. V lost 0 bases and J lost 3; bases outside the gene matches: 5. The CDR3 sequence is 15 residues long. Per germline, CDR1 MGHRA and CDR2 YSYEKL. CDR3: CASSQEGTDSYEQYF. The DNA of the CDR3 is TGCGCCAGCAGCCAAGAAGGGACAGACAGCTACGAGCAGTACTTC.

CDR3 in DNA: TGTGCCAGCAGCTCACCGGGACAGGGCGAGCCCCAGCATTTT. Its protein product is CASSSPGQGEPQHF. The rearrangement links TRBV7-3 to TRBJ1-5; 9 bases are shared with TRBD1. The CDR3 is made up of 14 amino acids. Germline CDR1 reads SGHTA; CDR2 reads FQGTGA. V dropped 4 bases and J dropped 8; count of bases not matched to a gene: 6.

The chain has TRBV4-1 and TRBJ1-2; D call uncertain. The CDR3 totals 14 residues. Germline-derived CDR1 and CDR2 are MGHRA and YSYEKL. Trimming shortened V by 1 base and J by 1 base, and 7 bases separated the two germline ends. DNA of the CDR3: TGCGCCAGCAGCCAAGCACAGATTAACTATGGCTACACCTTC. It yields the protein CASSQAQINYGYTF.

The chain is built from TRBV7-3 and TRBJ1-6; D is unresolved. Germline CDR1 SGHTA, CDR2 FQGTGA. Trimming took 2 bases from V and 10 from J, leaving 15 bases between them. The CDR3 consists of 15 residues. CDR3 sequence reads: CASSLSGKGLSPLHF. CDR3 nucleotide sequence: TGTGCCAGCAGCTTATCCGGGAAGGGTCTCTCACCCCTCCACTTT.

With respect to this clone: Other nucleotide sequences in the sample specify the same CDR3. The DNA of the CDR3 is TGTGCCAGCAGCTTAGGGGAGGAGACCCAGTACTTC. This encodes CASSLGEETQYF. The chain employs TRBV7-9 and TRBJ2-5; D may be TRBD2 (5 bases). This CDR3 has 12 residues. Trimming shortened V by 1 base and J by 5 bases, and 5 bases separated the two germline ends. CDR1 is SEHNR and CDR2 is FQNEAQ in the germline V gene (reference sequence). Filled out from reference TRBV7-9 and TRBJ2-5, the complete variable domain reads DTGVSQNPRHKITKRGQNVTFRCDPISEHNRLYWYRQTLGQGPEFLTYFQNEAQLEKSRLLSDRFSAERPKGSFSTLEIQRTEQGDSAMYLCASSLGEETQYFGPGTRLLVL.

The chain combines TRBV28 with TRBJ2-4; D is unresolved. Trimming pared 3 bases from V and 13 bases from J, leaving 19 bases between. The CDR3 is 14 amino acids. Germline V gene data show CDR1 as MDHEN and CDR2 as SYDVKM. The CDR3 sequence: CASSFNCFWRLQYF. The CDR3, as DNA: TGTGCCAGCAGTTTTAATTGTTTCTGGCGGTTGCAGTACTTC.

The rearrangement uses TRBV27 and TRBJ2-6, with TRBD1 matching 7 bases. This CDR3 comprises 20 residues. Trimming took 4 bases from V and 2 from J; bases not matched to a gene: 17. Germline V gene sequence: CDR1 MNHEY, CDR2 SMNVEV (reference sequence). The CDR3 spells CASSSQFYDRELTGANVLTF. CDR3 in DNA: TGTGCCAGCAGTTCTCAATTCTACGACAGGGAGTTAACTGGGGCCAACGTCCTGACTTTC.

This clone showed up just a few times. The V and J genes are TRBV9 and TRBJ1-1; 8 bases are a match to TRBD1. Unmatched junction bases numbered 7, after V lost 3 bases and J lost 3 bases. Germline CDR1 and CDR2: SGDLS and YYNGEE. The CDR3 sequence is 15 residues long. The CDR3 loop is CASSGRQGWDTEAFF. The CDR3 nucleotides are TGTGCCAGCAGCGGACGACAGGGGTGGGACACTGAAGCTTTCTTT.

The V gene is TRBV18, the J gene TRBJ1-6, with 9 bases aligning to TRBD1. This CDR3 contains 15 residues. CDR1 and CDR2 from the germline V gene are KGHSH and LQKENI. The V gene end was trimmed by 3 bases and the J gene end by 11 bases; junction bases not matched to a gene: 8. CDR3 in amino acids: CASSPSTGGHPPLHF. For the CDR3, the DNA is TGTGCCAGCTCACCTTCGACAGGGGGACATCCACCCCTCCACTTT.

This clone was seen a single time. The rearrangement joins TRBV21-1 to TRBJ1-6; TRBD1, the table's D call, lacks a check against the DNA. TRBV21-1 is termed a pseudogene. The CDR3 has 16 amino acids. This chain's CDR3 is CASSKKGMGAFSPLHF. In DNA form, the CDR3 reads TGTGCCAGCAGCAAAAAGGGAATGGGGGCCTTTTCACCCCTCCACTTT.

Concerning this clone itself: An end of the junction does not agree with germline; a read error may underlie this. This chain links TRBV19 with TRBJ2-3; D ambiguous. CDR3 length equals 15 residues. Germline CDR1 is LNHDA and CDR2 is SQIVND (reference sequence). The CDR3 loop reads CASIKSTIPTDAQYF. The CDR3 region has the DNA TGTGCCAGTATTAAGTCTACCATACCCACAGATGCGCAGTATTTT.

About this clone: This sample includes further DNA sequences coding for the same CDR3. The genes are TRBV7-9 and TRBJ2-5; D is uncertain. This CDR3 has 11 amino acids. Germline lookup yields CDR1 SEHNR and CDR2 FQNEAQ (reference sequence). V was pared by 5 bases and J by 2 bases, with 3 bases between. CDR3 sequence (DNA): TGTGCCAGCAGCCTACAAGAGACCCAGTACTTC. It yields the protein CASSLQETQYF.

The J gene is TRBJ1-4, the V gene TRBV4-3, with a possible D match to TRBD1 (5 bases). Germline CDR1 and CDR2: LGHNA and YSLEER. There are 13 residues in the CDR3. V gave up 0 bases and J gave up 8 bases, with 7 bases separating them. The CDR3 DNA follows: TGCGCCAGCAGCCAAGAAGGGGAAGAAAAACTGTTTTTT. Protein sequence: CASSQEGEEKLFF.

CDR3 nucleotide sequence: TGTGCCAGTAGTATACATGGCAATCAGCCCCAGCATTTT. Protein sequence: CASSIHGNQPQHF. This chain connects TRBV19 to TRBJ1-5; no reliable D call. The ends were cut back, 2 bases at V and 2 bases at J, with 4 bases in the middle. Germline loops: CDR1 LNHDA, CDR2 SQIVND (reference sequence). The CDR3 covers 13 residues.

The V call is TRBV6-5, the J call TRBJ2-1, with D maybe TRBD1 (6 bases). V dropped 0 bases and J dropped 1 base, with 10 bases sitting between them. CDR3 length equals 16 residues. CDR1 MNHEY and CDR2 SVGAGI come from the germline V gene. CDR3 in DNA: TGTGCCAGCAGTTACTCACAGGGAGCTTCCTACAATGAGCAGTTCTTC. Its translation: CASSYSQGASYNEQFF.

V is TRBV4-1 and J is TRBJ2-7; D gene ambiguous. Germline V gene lookup returns CDR1 MGHRA and CDR2 YSYEKL. CDR3 length: 15 residues. V was cut by 4 bases and J by 2 bases, with 15 bases left in between. As DNA, the CDR3 is TGCGCCAGCAGCCCGCATGCGGCGGTCCCCTACGAGCAGTACTTC. Its protein product is CASSPHAAVPYEQYF.

The genes are TRBV5-1 and TRBJ2-7; perhaps TRBD1 as D (6 bases). Germline V gene data show CDR1 as SGHRS and CDR2 as YFSETQ. The CDR3 covers 16 residues. Trimming removed 2 bases at V and 4 bases at J, with 19 bases between. The CDR3 sequence is CASSFLVGDRLYEQYF. The CDR3 DNA reads TGCGCCAGCAGCTTTTTAGTCGGAGACAGGCTTTACGAGCAGTACTTC. Full variable domain (remainder filled in from reference TRBV5-1 and TRBJ2-7): KAGVTQTPRYLIKTRGQQVTLSCSPISGHRSVSWYQQTPGQGLQFLFEYFSETQRNKGNFPGRFSGRQFSNSRSEMNVSTLELGDSALYLCASSFLVGDRLYEQYFGPGTRLTVT.

The rearrangement joins TRBV19 to TRBJ2-3; 11 bases fit TRBD2. This CDR3 contains 16 residues. V shed 5 bases, J shed 2 bases, and the junction held 6 bases outside the gene matches. Looked up from germline, CDR1 is LNHDA and CDR2 is SQIVND (reference sequence). CDR3 loop: CASSDLAGGTTDTQYF. The CDR3 DNA sequence: TGTGCCAGTAGTGATCTAGCGGGGGGAACCACAGATACGCAGTATTTT.

This sequence joins TRBV5-4 and TRBJ2-1; 7 bases agree with TRBD2. Germline V gene data show CDR1 as SGHNT and CDR2 as YYREEE (reference sequence). V lost 3 bases and J lost 4; bases outside the gene matches: 13. The CDR3 totals 17 residues. The CDR3 sequence: CASSWRPGLGGYNEQFF. The CDR3 DNA is TGTGCCAGCAGCTGGCGACCCGGACTAGGAGGTTACAATGAGCAGTTCTTC.

The chain combines TRBV28 with TRBJ1-2; 7 bases are a match to TRBD1. The CDR3 runs to 16 residues. Germline V lookup: CDR1 MDHEN, CDR2 SYDVKM. V lost 6 bases and J lost 1; bases outside the gene matches: 11. CDR3 DNA: TGTGCCAGCAGGCCCGGGACAGAGAAAATTAACTATGGCTACACCTTC. Its translation is CASRPGTEKINYGYTF.

This chain connects TRBV15 to TRBJ2-7; tentative D call: TRBD1 (6 bases). Trimming took off 5 bases at V and 3 bases at J, with 11 bases between the two ends. The CDR3 totals 13 residues. Germline V CDR1 and CDR2: LNHNV, YYDKDF (reference sequence). The CDR3 region is CATSPGTNYEQYF. CDR3 nucleotide sequence: TGTGCCACCAGCCCCGGGACAAACTACGAGCAGTACTTC.